One sample yielded the 21 T cell receptor beta chains listed below, sequenced in a study of response to subunit inactivated influenza vaccine. TCRdb ran MiXCR on the RT-PCR reads and lists one entry per CDR3 protein. The table includes around 570,000 distinct CDR3 sequences, around 11% detected once. These data were also filed under a second study, of T cells expressing NK-cell markers. That publication notes: UMI-tagged 5'RACE template switching yielded the TCR beta cDNA.

The source was PBMCs from blood, collected on the day of vaccination. The receptors were sampled from a man aged 50 to 59 who received an inactivated influenza vaccine.

The V and J genes are TRBV20-1 and TRBJ2-3; 11 nucleotides agree with TRBD2. CDR3 length: 16 amino acids. Germline CDR1 is DFQATT and CDR2 is SNEGSKA (reference sequence). J was trimmed by 5 bases and V by 5 bases; bases with no gene match: 12. CDR3 bases: TGCAGTGCTCAGGGGACTAGCGGCCAACGGAGAGATACGCAGTATTTT. Amino acid sequence: CSAQGTSGQRRDTQYF.

This clonotype turned up a few times. The chain employs TRBV7-2 and TRBJ2-5; 12 bases are a match to TRBD2. Germline CDR1 and CDR2: SGHTA and FQGNSA. The CDR3 covers 17 residues. The junction had 5 bases not matched to a gene; V was cut back by 1 base and J by 2 bases. Written as DNA, the CDR3 is TGTGCCAGCAGCTTAGTACCTAGCGGGAGGGTACAAGAGACCCAGTACTTC. Its protein product is CASSLVPSGRVQETQYF.

The chain has TRBV4-2 and TRBJ2-5, with D possibly matching TRBD2 (6 bases). V was trimmed by 0 bases and J by 5 bases, leaving 13 bases between them. This CDR3 spans 15 amino acids. The germline V gene has CDR1 LGHNA and CDR2 YNFKEQ. The CDR3 region is CASSQDGGFRETQYF. The CDR3 region has the DNA TGTGCCAGCAGCCAAGATGGGGGGTTCCGGGAGACCCAGTACTTC.

J is TRBJ1-2 and V is TRBV4-2; D unresolved. V was cut by 4 bases and J by 8 bases, with 17 bases left in between. Germline V gene data show CDR1 as LGHNA and CDR2 as YNFKEQ. This CDR3 region has 14 residues. The CDR3, as DNA: TGTGCCAGCAGCCTAGGAGGGCGATCGGAGGGCTACACCTTC. The encoded protein is CASSLGGRSEGYTF.

There are a few counts of this clonotype. The rearrangement uses TRBV7-2 and TRBJ2-3; D possibly corresponds to TRBD2 (7 bases). Per the germline V gene, CDR1 is SGHTA and CDR2 is FQGNSA. Trimming left V 0 bases short and J 6 bases short, with 13 bases between. The CDR3 length is 15 residues. The CDR3 loop is CASSLAGGPVDTQYF. CDR3 DNA: TGTGCCAGCAGCTTAGCGGGGGGGCCAGTGGATACGCAGTATTTT.

The chain carries TRBV7-9 and TRBJ2-7; no clear D. The CDR3 covers 13 residues. Deletions cut 3 bases from V and 6 bases from J, with 12 bases between. Germline V CDR1 and CDR2: SEHNR, FQNEAQ (reference sequence). CDR3 loop: CASSFLTPREQYF. As DNA, the CDR3 is TGTGCCAGCAGCTTTTTAACCCCACGCGAGCAGTACTTC.

The V gene is TRBV15, the J gene TRBJ2-2; weak D call: TRBD1 (6 bases). The V end was cut by 0 bases, the J end by 9 bases, with 17 bases between. CDR1 is LNHNV, CDR2 YYDKDF, per germline (reference sequence). The CDR3 length is 16 residues. CDR3 bases: TGTGCCACCAGCAGAGATACAGGGCGACGCGGGTGGGAGCTGTTTTTT. Protein: CATSRDTGRRGWELFF.

This clonotype was recorded at least ten times. The chain carries TRBV7-2 and TRBJ2-3; weak D call: TRBD2 (5 bases). V lost 2 bases to trimming and J lost 1 base, with 16 bases between them. This CDR3 contains 17 residues. Germline V gene data show CDR1 as SGHTA and CDR2 as FQGNSA. Here the CDR3 DNA reads TGTGCCAGCAGCTTAACCCGTCCGGGGATGGGCACAGATACGCAGTATTTT. Its translation is CASSLTRPGMGTDTQYF.

The chain has TRBV20-1 and TRBJ2-2, with D perhaps TRBD2 (5 bases). CDR1 and CDR2 (germline): DFQATT, SNEGSKA (reference sequence). V was trimmed by 6 bases and J by 4 bases, leaving 21 bases between them. There are 16 residues in the CDR3. CDR3 amino acids: CSAPRGSGWGTGELFF. The DNA for the CDR3 is TGCAGTGCCCCCCGGGGTTCGGGGTGGGGCACCGGGGAGCTGTTTTTT.

The chain is built from TRBV20-1 and TRBJ2-3; no clear D. In germline, CDR1 is DFQATT, CDR2 SNEGSKA (reference sequence). V dropped 6 bases and J dropped 5 bases, with 9 bases sitting between them. The CDR3 runs 11 residues. The CDR3 loop is CSAIHVDTQYF. The CDR3 region has the DNA TGCAGTGCCATCCATGTAGATACGCAGTATTTT.

The V gene is TRBV6-2 or TRBV6-3, the J gene TRBJ2-2; D call uncertain. The CDR3 consists of 13 residues. Germline V gene sequence: CDR1 MNHEY, CDR2 SVGEGT. The ends were cut back, 5 bases at V and 7 bases at J, with 11 bases in the middle. The CDR3 is CASSVLEIGELFF. The CDR3 bases are TGTGCCAGCAGTGTACTTGAAATCGGGGAGCTGTTTTTT.

V usage is TRBV20-1 and J usage is TRBJ1-2; the D is unclear. CDR3 size: 13 residues. Germline V gene lookup returns CDR1 DFQATT and CDR2 SNEGSKA (reference sequence). Trimming took 5 bases from V and 3 from J, leaving 13 bases between them. Written as DNA, the CDR3 is TGCAGTGCTCCCCGGGCCGACGACTATGGCTACACCTTC. This sequence encodes CSAPRADDYGYTF.

This rearrangement joins TRBV6-2 or TRBV6-3 to TRBJ2-5; D gene uncertain. The germline V gene encodes CDR1 MNHEY and CDR2 SVGEGT. Trimming removed 6 bases from V and 5 bases from J, with 7 bases in between. The CDR3 spans 11 residues. This chain's CDR3 is CASSDAETQYF. CDR3 nucleotides: TGTGCCAGCAGCGATGCGGAGACCCAGTACTTC.

A word on this clonotype: This may stem from a read error, because a much larger clone lies one nucleotide away. The chain combines TRBV3-1 with TRBJ2-3, with D possibly TRBD2 on 6 matching bases. The V end was cut by 0 bases, the J end by 1 base, with 11 bases between. The CDR3 is 16 residues long. Germline-derived CDR1 and CDR2 are LGHDT and YNNKEL (reference sequence). As DNA, the CDR3 is TGTGCCAGCAGCCAAGAAGGCGGGGACGGCACAGATACGCAGTATTTT. Its translation is CASSQEGGDGTDTQYF.

This clonotype occurred many times. CDR3 region: CASSPTSVHEQFF. CDR3 DNA sequence: TGTGCCAGCAGTCCCACTAGCGTCCATGAGCAGTTCTTC. This rearrangement joins TRBV28 to TRBJ2-1, with 7 bases matching TRBD2. The CDR3 runs to 13 residues. Germline V CDR1 and CDR2: MDHEN, SYDVKM. The V and J ends lost 5 bases and 8 bases, in that order; junction bases with no gene match: 6.

This clonotype was picked up a small number of times. V gene TRBV20-1 combines with J gene TRBJ1-5, with 9 bases aligning to TRBD1. V was pared by 5 bases and J by 2 bases, with 10 bases of the junction left unmatched. Germline-derived CDR1 and CDR2 are DFQATT and SNEGSKA (reference sequence). This CDR3 has 16 residues. CDR3 loop: CSAYQQGAAGNQPQHF. The DNA for the CDR3 is TGCAGTGCTTACCAACAGGGGGCTGCGGGCAATCAGCCCCAGCATTTT.

The rearrangement uses TRBV28 and TRBJ2-3; D may match TRBD1 or TRBD2 (5 bases each). The CDR3 has 15 amino acids. CDR1 is MDHEN and CDR2 is SYDVKM in the germline V gene. Deletions cut 6 bases from V and 10 bases from J, with 23 bases between. The DNA of the CDR3 is TGTGCCAGCAGACGGGACCTTCCGAGCGAGGATCCGCAGTATTTT. It encodes CASRRDLPSEDPQYF.

This clonotype was seen a handful of times. The chain recombines TRBV12-3 or TRBV12-4 with TRBJ1-2; D gene unclear. CDR3 length equals 13 residues. V was clipped by 4 bases and J by 1 base, with 7 bases between them. The CDR3 sequence is CASSSQSNYGYTF. The CDR3 region has the DNA TGTGCCAGCAGTTCTCAGAGTAACTATGGCTACACCTTC.

In its sample, this clonotype was seen a few times. The J gene is TRBJ2-7, the V gene TRBV27; D not resolved. The CDR3 has 14 residues. V was trimmed by 5 bases and J by 0 bases, leaving 11 bases between them. Germline-derived CDR1 and CDR2 are MNHEY and SMNVEV (reference sequence). The CDR3 sequence is CASSPVRSSYEQYF. CDR3 coding DNA: TGTGCCAGCAGTCCCGTCAGGAGCTCCTACGAGCAGTACTTC.

Points on this clonotype: Sequence at one end of the junction differs from germline and may be a read error. V and J are TRBV29-1 and TRBJ2-7; 7 nucleotides match TRBD1. There are 14 residues in the CDR3. CDR1 is SQVTM, CDR2 ANQGSEA, per germline. CDR3 sequence: CSVFETGPTYEQCF. CDR3 bases: TGCAGCGTTTTTGAGACAGGGCCCACCTACGAGCAGTGCTTC.

The rearrangement uses TRBV27 and TRBJ2-2, with 10 positions matching TRBD1. V shed 0 bases, J shed 3 bases, and the junction held 7 bases outside the gene matches. Per germline, CDR1 MNHEY and CDR2 SMNVEV (reference sequence). CDR3 length equals 18 residues. The CDR3: CASSLSVGQGYDTGELFF. The CDR3 bases are TGTGCCAGCAGTTTATCGGTGGGACAGGGGTATGACACCGGGGAGCTGTTTTTT.